These 26 T cell receptor beta chains were sequenced from one sample in a study of T-cell memory formation after mild COVID-19. Each CDR3 protein is one row after TCRdb ran MiXCR on the 5' RACE reads. In the table there are approximately 400,000 distinct CDR3 sequences, approximately 24% of which are singletons. The sequenced sample was PBMCs or a T cell subset sorted from them (not recorded which). The receptors derive from an adult woman who had mild COVID-19 (a few samples of this study predate the infection). Cell type and time point are not known.

For the CDR3, the DNA is TGTGCCAGCAGTTACAGGGGAGGTCAGCCCCAGCATTTT. Translated, it gives CASSYRGGQPQHF. The gene calls are TRBV6-5 and TRBJ1-5, with D maybe TRBD1 (5 bases). The CDR3 is made up of 13 amino acids. The V end lost 2 bases, the J end lost 6 bases, and 8 bases lay between the germline ends. Looked up from germline, CDR1 is MNHEY and CDR2 is SVGAGI.

The chain combines TRBV20-1 with TRBJ2-7; D gene uncertain. This CDR3 is built from 15 residues. In germline, CDR1 is DFQATT, CDR2 SNEGSKA (reference sequence). The ends were cut back, 0 bases at V and 3 bases at J, with 15 bases in the middle. In DNA, the CDR3 is TGCAGTGCTAGAGACGCAAGCGTGACTCTCTACGAGCAGTACTTC. It yields the protein CSARDASVTLYEQYF.

This clonotype was seen a few times. V usage is TRBV4-3 and J usage is TRBJ1-1, with D possibly TRBD1 on 6 matching bases. V was pared by 3 bases and J by 6 bases, with 14 bases between. Germline CDR1 reads LGHNA; CDR2 reads YSLEER. The CDR3 consists of 14 residues. CDR3 loop: CASSHTGLPSEAFF. The CDR3 nucleotides read TGCGCCAGCAGCCATACAGGGCTACCTTCTGAAGCTTTCTTT.

J is TRBJ2-7 and V is TRBV6-6; 7 bases align to TRBD2. CDR3 length: 14 residues. Germline loops: CDR1 MNHNY, CDR2 SVGAGI (reference sequence). The V gene end was trimmed by 6 bases and the J gene end by 2 bases; junction bases not matched to a gene: 7. CDR3 loop: CASRLGGGTYEQYF. The CDR3 DNA reads as TGTGCCAGCAGGCTGGGGGGAGGGACCTACGAGCAGTACTTC.

This sequence joins TRBV20-1 and TRBJ1-5; D unclear. The CDR3 length is 14 residues. The V end was cut by 0 bases, the J end by 5 bases, with 11 bases between. From germline, CDR1 is DFQATT and CDR2 SNEGSKA (reference sequence). CDR3 protein: CSARDLGADQPQHF. Here the CDR3 DNA reads TGCAGTGCTAGAGATCTAGGCGCCGATCAGCCCCAGCATTTT.

This clonotype showed up just a few times. No DNA is shown, since the ends of the CDR3 on it are uncertain; the CDR3 is the one TCRdb lists. J is TRBJ1-6 and V is TRBV27. The V gene's germline CDR1 is MNHEY and CDR2 SMNVEV (reference sequence). Counting both end residues, the CDR3 totals 15 amino acids. Here the CDR3 reads CASSILGPNNSPLHF.

V and J are TRBV7-9 and TRBJ1-2, with D uncertain. CDR1 is SEHNR, CDR2 FQNEAQ, per germline (reference sequence). The CDR3 covers 15 residues. The germline V and J ends were trimmed by 5 bases and 8 bases, with 21 bases remaining between them. CDR3 region: CASSVAHRSFFGYTF. The CDR3, as DNA: TGTGCCAGCAGCGTTGCACACAGATCTTTTTTCGGCTACACCTTC. The full variable domain, in which reference TRBV7-9 and TRBJ1-2 provide the parts outside the CDR3, is DTGVSQNPRHKITKRGQNVTFRCDPISEHNRLYWYRQTLGQGPEFLTYFQNEAQLEKSRLLSDRFSAERPKGSFSTLEIQRTEQGDSAMYLCASSVAHRSFFGYTFGSGTRLTVV.

V gene TRBV9 combines with J gene TRBJ1-6; tentatively, D is TRBD1 (5 bases). Germline V lookup: CDR1 SGDLS, CDR2 YYNGEE. The CDR3 sequence is 15 residues long. Trimming shortened V by 0 bases and J by 7 bases, and 11 bases separated the two germline ends. The CDR3 sequence: CASSVADSGNSPLHF. As DNA, the CDR3 is TGTGCCAGCAGCGTAGCCGACAGCGGGAATTCACCCCTCCACTTT.

This clonotype showed up just a few times. The J gene is TRBJ1-5, the V gene TRBV6-6; 9 bases align to TRBD1. Germline V gene sequence: CDR1 MNHNY, CDR2 SVGAGI (reference sequence). The CDR3 consists of 16 residues. J lost 5 bases, V lost 10 bases, and 15 bases had no gene match. Written as DNA, the CDR3 is TGTGCCACCGGCGGGACAGGGCCCAACCGGTATCAGCCCCAGCATTTT. Its protein is CATGGTGPNRYQPQHF.

This chain links TRBV27 with TRBJ1-5; weak D call: TRBD1 (5 bases). Trimming left V 2 bases short and J 2 bases short, with 13 bases between. The CDR3 spans 16 residues. Germline V lookup: CDR1 MNHEY, CDR2 SMNVEV (reference sequence). For the CDR3, the DNA is TGTGCCAGCAGTTTAGGAGGGGCCATTGGCAATCAGCCCCAGCATTTT. Amino acid sequence: CASSLGGAIGNQPQHF.

The sample holds a few counts of this clonotype. The V and J genes are TRBV3-1 and TRBJ2-1; TRBD2 matches 11 bases. Per the germline V gene, CDR1 is LGHDT and CDR2 is YNNKEL (reference sequence). The CDR3 spans 17 residues. V was pared by 0 bases and J by 3 bases, with 4 bases of the junction left unmatched. The CDR3 is CASSQEGGTSGYNEQFF. The CDR3, as DNA: TGTGCCAGCAGCCAAGAAGGAGGGACTAGCGGCTACAATGAGCAGTTCTTC.

This clonotype was seen a handful of times. The J gene is TRBJ2-5, the V gene TRBV12-3 or TRBV12-4; D uncertain. Trimming took 3 bases from V and 4 from J, leaving 12 bases between them. The CDR3 is 14 residues long. CDR3 sequence: CASSLSLPGETQYF. CDR3 coding DNA: TGTGCCAGCAGTTTGTCCCTCCCGGGAGAGACCCAGTACTTC.

This clonotype was counted between two and nine times. The chain couples TRBV18 to TRBJ2-7, with TRBD2 matching 11 bases. The CDR3 has 14 amino acids. Germline loops: CDR1 KGHSH, CDR2 LQKENI. The junction had 7 bases not matched to a gene; V was cut back by 2 bases and J by 10 bases. The CDR3 loop reads CASSPIGGLAEQYF. The CDR3 nucleotides are TGTGCCAGCTCACCAATAGGGGGACTAGCGGAACAGTACTTC. Looking up the rest from reference TRBV18 and TRBJ2-7 gives the full variable domain: NAGVMQNPRHLVRRRGQEARLRCSPMKGHSHVYWYRQLPEEGLKFMVYLQKENIIDESGMPKERFSAEFPKEGPSILRIQQVVRGDSAAYFCASSPIGGLAEQYFGPGTRLTVT.

This clonotype was recorded many times. V is TRBV4-3 and J is TRBJ2-2, with D unresolved. Germline assignment: CDR1 LGHNA and CDR2 YSLEER. With 1 base removed from V and 3 bases from J, the gap between germline ends came to 12 bases. The length of the CDR3 is 16 residues. The CDR3 loop reads CASSQVYGRYTGELFF. CDR3 DNA sequence: TGCGCCAGCAGCCAAGTTTACGGACGATACACCGGGGAGCTGTTTTTT.

This clonotype has only a few counts. The gene calls are TRBV25-1 and TRBJ2-1, with D tentatively TRBD1 or TRBD2 (5 bases each). Germline loops: CDR1 MGHDK, CDR2 SYGVNS. Trimming took off 1 base at V and 12 bases at J, with 10 bases between the two ends. The CDR3 loop spans 12 amino acids. CDR3: CASSESGPGQFF. The CDR3 region has the DNA TGTGCCAGCAGTGAATCGGGACCTGGGCAGTTCTTC.

J is TRBJ1-2 and V is TRBV7-9; TRBD1 agrees at 8 bases. The CDR3 runs to 14 residues. CDR1 is SEHNR and CDR2 is FQNEAQ in the germline V gene (reference sequence). Unmatched junction bases numbered 5, after V lost 5 bases and J lost 3 bases. DNA of the CDR3: TGTGCCAGCAGCCTGGACAGGGAATACTATGGCTACACCTTC. Encoded protein: CASSLDREYYGYTF.

This chain joins TRBV20-1 and TRBJ2-3; perhaps D is TRBD1 or TRBD2 (5 bases each). Germline V CDR1 and CDR2: DFQATT, SNEGSKA (reference sequence). This CDR3 is 16 amino acids long. Deletions cut 1 base from V and 0 bases from J, with 14 bases between. CDR3 DNA: TGCAGTGCTAGAGTAATAGAGGGACCAAGCACAGATACGCAGTATTTT. Translating gives CSARVIEGPSTDTQYF.

This clonotype was counted between two and nine times. The rearrangement joins TRBV19 to TRBJ2-7, with 8 bases matching TRBD1. Germline V lookup: CDR1 LNHDA, CDR2 SQIVND (reference sequence). The CDR3 has 15 amino acids. Trimming removed 2 bases from V and 3 bases from J; junction bases left unmatched: 6. The DNA of the CDR3 is TGTGCCAGTAGTATACGGGGACAGGAATTCTACGAGCAGTACTTC. This translates into CASSIRGQEFYEQYF.

This clonotype showed up just a few times. The CDR3, as DNA: TGTGCCAGCAGTGTCGGGGAAGGGGGAAAACTGTTTTTT. This encodes CASSVGEGGKLFF. This chain uses TRBV12-3 or TRBV12-4 with TRBJ1-4; D might be TRBD1 (6 bases). This CDR3 comprises 13 residues. With 5 bases removed from V and 10 bases from J, the gap between germline ends came to 14 bases.

The chain is built from TRBV12-3 or TRBV12-4 and TRBJ2-2; D is possibly TRBD1 or TRBD2 (5 bases each). V was trimmed by 5 bases and J by 7 bases, leaving 14 bases between them. The CDR3 contains 14 residues. The CDR3 region has the DNA TGTGCCAGCAGTCCGGGACGAGTGATCGGGGAGCTGTTTTTT. Translated, it gives CASSPGRVIGELFF.

At least ten counts were recorded for this clonotype. The CDR3 DNA reads as TGTGCCAGCAGCCAGGGTAGACTAGCGGGGGAGCAGTTCTTC. This gives the protein CASSQGRLAGEQFF. This rearrangement joins TRBV3-1 to TRBJ2-1; 11 nucleotides match TRBD2. The V segment lost 3 bases and the J segment 10 bases; nucleotides outside the gene matches: 5. The germline gives CDR1 LGHDT, CDR2 YNNKEL (reference sequence). The length of the CDR3 is 14 residues.

This clonotype was counted only a few times. This chain uses TRBV12-3 or TRBV12-4 with TRBJ2-2, with 8 bases aligning to TRBD2. Trimming removed 4 bases from V and 5 bases from J; junction bases left unmatched: 6. The CDR3 has 15 amino acids. The CDR3 nucleotides are TGTGCCAGCAGTTCAAGCGGGGGCCGAACCGGGGAGCTGTTTTTT. Translating it yields CASSSSGGRTGELFF.

V gene TRBV7-8 combines with J gene TRBJ1-5; tentatively, D is TRBD1 (5 bases). Trimming pared 4 bases from V and 6 bases from J, leaving 16 bases between. The CDR3 runs 15 residues. CDR1 is SGHVS and CDR2 is FQNEAQ in the germline V gene. The CDR3 region has the DNA TGTGCCAGCAGCTCAACAGGATCGAGAGGTCAGCCCCAGCATTTT. It translates to CASSSTGSRGQPQHF.

This clonotype has only a few counts. The CDR3 nucleotides read TGTGCCAGCAGCCAAGATGAGCGGGGCACAGATACGCAGTATTTT. It specifies CASSQDERGTDTQYF. The chain links TRBV4-2 to TRBJ2-3; D might be TRBD2 (6 bases). Looked up from germline, CDR1 is LGHNA and CDR2 is YNFKEQ. The ends were cut back, 0 bases at V and 1 base at J, with 8 bases in the middle. There are 15 residues in the CDR3.

The chain has TRBV24-1 and TRBJ2-1; no clear D gene. Germline assignment: CDR1 KGHDR and CDR2 SFDVKD. The CDR3 is made up of 13 amino acids. V lost 0 bases to trimming and J lost 8 bases, with 7 bases between them. The CDR3 reads CATSDLVVHEQFF. The CDR3 DNA is TGTGCCACCAGTGATTTGGTCGTCCATGAGCAGTTCTTC.

This chain joins TRBV4-1 and TRBJ2-6; 9 positions match TRBD1. There are 19 residues in the CDR3. The junction had 9 bases not matched to a gene; V was cut back by 1 base and J by 2 bases. Germline V gene lookup returns CDR1 MGHRA and CDR2 YSYEKL. The CDR3: CASSQGHRGRETGANVLTF. In DNA, the CDR3 is TGCGCCAGCAGCCAAGGGCACAGGGGGCGCGAGACTGGGGCCAACGTCCTGACTTTC.